The 2 T cell receptor beta chains reported below all come from one sample, sequenced in a study of blood T cell repertoires in COVID-19. TCRdb's copy holds only in-frame clones and misses some; the assay was immunoSEQ multiplex PCR. The sample has about 340,000 clones, around 87% seen once. The sample consisted of peripheral blood. The receptors shown here come from a woman aged 50 to 60 with COVID-19, enrolled during active disease.

The gene calls are TRBV7-6 and TRBJ1-2; 7 bases align to TRBD1. The CDR3 covers 13 residues. Germline loops: CDR1 SGHVS, CDR2 FNYEAQ. The trim removed 7 bases at V and 3 bases at J, leaving 5 bases unmatched. The DNA of the CDR3 is TGTGCCAGCACTGACAGGGTTCACTATGGCTACACCTTC. Its protein is CASTDRVHYGYTF.

J is TRBJ1-2 and V is TRBV3-1 (or the pseudogene TRBV3-2), with 7 nucleotides matching TRBD1. Unmatched junction bases numbered 9, after V lost 2 bases and J lost 3 bases. The germline CDR1 and CDR2 sequences are LGHDT and YNNKEL (reference sequence). The CDR3 is 16 residues long. Here the CDR3 reads CASSQRGRRSDYGYTF. The CDR3 bases are TGTGCCAGCAGCCAAAGGGGGCGAAGGTCTGACTATGGCTACACCTTC.